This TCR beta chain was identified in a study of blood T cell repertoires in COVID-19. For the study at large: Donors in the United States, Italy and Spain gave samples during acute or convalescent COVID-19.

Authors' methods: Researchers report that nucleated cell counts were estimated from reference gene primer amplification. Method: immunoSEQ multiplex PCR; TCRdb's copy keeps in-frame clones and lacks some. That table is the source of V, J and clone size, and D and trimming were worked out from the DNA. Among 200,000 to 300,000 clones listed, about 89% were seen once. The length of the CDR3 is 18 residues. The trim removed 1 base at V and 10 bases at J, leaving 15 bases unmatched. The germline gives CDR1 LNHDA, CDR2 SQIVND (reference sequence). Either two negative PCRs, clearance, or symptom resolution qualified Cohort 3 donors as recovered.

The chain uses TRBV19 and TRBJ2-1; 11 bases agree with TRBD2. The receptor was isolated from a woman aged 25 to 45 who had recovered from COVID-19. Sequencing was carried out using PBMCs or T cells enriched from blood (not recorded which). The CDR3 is CASSIVLELAGASGEQFF. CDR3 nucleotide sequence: TGTGCCAGTAGTATAGTATTGGAACTAGCGGGAGCTTCGGGAGAGCAGTTCTTC. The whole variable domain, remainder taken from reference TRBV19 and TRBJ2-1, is DGGITQSPKYLFRKEGQNVTLSCEQNLNHDAMYWYRQDPGQGLRLIYYSQIVNDFQKGDIAEGYSVSREKKESFPLTVTSAQKNPTAFYLCASSIVLELAGASGEQFFGPGTRLTVL.